The 23 T cell receptor beta chains in this list originate from one sample, sequenced in a study of T cells after yellow fever vaccination. A single record per CDR3 protein comes from TCRdb applying MiXCR to the 5' RACE reads. In the table there are 15,000 to 20,000 distinct CDR3 sequences, less than 5% of which are singletons. The source material was PBMCs, either bulk or a sorted T-cell subset (CD4+, CD8+, memory, or dextramer-sorted; not recorded which), sampled 15 days after the yellow fever booster vaccination. All receptors come from a man aged 25 to 40 who received the YFV17D yellow fever vaccine.

This clonotype was seen many times. The rearrangement links TRBV7-2 to TRBJ2-7; 8 nucleotides align to TRBD2. Germline V gene data show CDR1 as SGHTA and CDR2 as FQGNSA. The CDR3 sequence is 15 residues long. The ends lost 5 bases at V and 7 bases at J; junction bases unmatched: 13. CDR3 loop: CASSPSGSPAGEQYF. The CDR3 bases are TGTGCCAGCAGCCCCAGCGGGAGTCCCGCGGGGGAGCAGTACTTC.

This clonotype was seen at least ten times. V gene TRBV12-3 or TRBV12-4 combines with J gene TRBJ1-1; D is ambiguous. The CDR3 length is 12 residues. Deletions cut 7 bases from V and 5 bases from J, with 11 bases between. The chain's CDR3 is CASTDYGTEAFF. CDR3 nucleotide sequence: TGTGCCAGCACCGATTACGGGACTGAAGCTTTCTTT.

This clonotype showed up many times. CDR3 nucleotide sequence: TGCGCCACCACACTGGCAGTTACAAGTGGGGAGCTGTTTTTT. This encodes CATTLAVTSGELFF. V gene TRBV10-2 combines with J gene TRBJ2-2; D gene unclear. V gave up 10 bases and J gave up 8 bases, with 20 bases separating them. Germline values: CDR1 WSHSY, CDR2 SAAADI. This CDR3 comprises 14 residues.

This clonotype is deemed medium-sized (0.01 to 0.1%). This chain uses TRBV3-1 with TRBJ1-5; D unresolved. The V end was cut by 0 bases, the J end by 2 bases, with 17 bases between. This CDR3 is built from 18 residues. Germline assignment: CDR1 LGHDT and CDR2 YNNKEL (reference sequence). The CDR3 bases are TGTGCCAGCAGCCAAGATCTTAAAGGCGGCCTAGGCAATCAGCCCCAGCATTTT. Residues: CASSQDLKGGLGNQPQHF. The full variable domain, its missing parts supplied by reference TRBV3-1 and TRBJ1-5, is DTAVSQTPKYLVTQMGNDKSIKCEQNLGHDTMYWYKQDSKKFLKIMFSYNNKELIINETVPNRFSPKSPDKAHLNLHINSLELGDSAVYFCASSQDLKGGLGNQPQHFGDGTRLSIL.

By share, this clonotype ranks as medium-sized (0.01 to 0.1%). V is TRBV18 and J is TRBJ2-7; 8 positions agree with TRBD2. With 4 bases clipped from V and 7 bases from J, the junction kept 15 bases outside the gene matches. Per germline, CDR1 KGHSH and CDR2 LQKENI. The CDR3 is 16 amino acids. The CDR3 nucleotides are TGTGCCAGCTCACGGTCCTCGGGACTAGGGGCTTGGGAGCAGTACTTC. Translation gives CASSRSSGLGAWEQYF.

This chain links TRBV6-5 with TRBJ1-3; D uncertain. This CDR3 has 15 amino acids. With 6 bases removed from V and 0 bases from J, the gap between germline ends came to 12 bases. Germline-derived CDR1 and CDR2 are MNHEY and SVGAGI. CDR3: CASRFGRGSGNTIYF. Here the CDR3 DNA reads TGTGCCAGCAGGTTCGGACGGGGCTCTGGAAACACCATATATTTT.

This clonotype was observed many times. The rearrangement joins TRBV6-5 to TRBJ2-7; 9 bases line up with TRBD2. The CDR3 is 16 amino acids. V trimming: 5 bases; J trimming: 6 bases; junction bases outside the gene matches: 14. Per the germline V gene, CDR1 is MNHEY and CDR2 is SVGAGI. In DNA, the CDR3 is TGTGCCAGCAGTCCCCCACTAGCGGGCAACCCAGGCGAGCAGTACTTC. Its translation is CASSPPLAGNPGEQYF.

This clonotype was seen repeatedly, ten times or more. V is TRBV7-8 and J is TRBJ2-1, with TRBD2 matching over 7 bases. The CDR3 loop spans 15 amino acids. Germline V gene sequence: CDR1 SGHVS, CDR2 FQNEAQ. The J segment lost 8 bases and the V segment lost 7 bases, leaving 14 bases of the junction unmatched. CDR3 bases: TGTGCCAGCACCGCACGGGAGGCAGGGTTATATGAGCAGTTCTTC. Translated, it gives CASTAREAGLYEQFF.

This clonotype was detected ten times or more. V and J are TRBV9 and TRBJ2-1; no firm D call. The CDR3 contains 12 residues. Germline values: CDR1 SGDLS, CDR2 YYNGEE. Deletions cut 0 bases from V and 9 bases from J, with 7 bases between. CDR3 amino acids: CASSVVGSEQFF. The CDR3 nucleotides read TGTGCCAGCAGCGTAGTAGGAAGTGAGCAGTTCTTC.

This clonotype was counted many times. The chain employs TRBV29-1 and TRBJ1-2; D remains ambiguous. Germline assignment: CDR1 SQVTM and CDR2 ANQGSEA. The CDR3 is made up of 12 amino acids. V was shortened by 6 bases and J by 2 bases, with 10 bases between the two germline ends. For the CDR3, the DNA is TGCAGCGTGCAAGACATAAACTATGGCTACACCTTC. Translation gives CSVQDINYGYTF.

This clonotype was seen ten or more times. The rearrangement links TRBV9 to TRBJ2-6; D is unclear. The CDR3 runs 17 residues. CDR1 and CDR2 from the germline V gene are SGDLS and YYNGEE. Trimming shortened V by 0 bases and J by 0 bases, and 10 bases separated the two germline ends. CDR3 bases: TGTGCCAGCAGCGTAGATCTCACCTACTCTGGGGCCAACGTCCTGACTTTC. Amino acids: CASSVDLTYSGANVLTF.

By sample share, this clonotype is medium-sized. V gene TRBV7-2 combines with J gene TRBJ2-7, with 9 bases that match TRBD1. CDR3 length: 14 residues. The V gene's germline CDR1 is SGHTA and CDR2 FQGNSA. J gave up 0 bases and V 6 bases, and 3 bases lay outside the gene matches. CDR3 protein: CASRGQGPSYEQYF. The CDR3 region has the DNA TGTGCCAGCAGGGGACAGGGACCCTCCTACGAGCAGTACTTC.

This clonotype was detected many times. V gene TRBV5-4 combines with J gene TRBJ2-7, with 11 bases identical to TRBD2. The germline V gene has CDR1 SGHNT and CDR2 YYREEE (reference sequence). The ends lost 4 bases at V and 5 bases at J; junction bases unmatched: 11. This CDR3 has 16 amino acids. In nucleotides, the CDR3 is TGTGCCAGCAGCCAAGTCACGACTAGCGGGAACCACGAGCAGTACTTC. This codes for CASSQVTTSGNHEQYF.

This clonotype was detected only a few times. One end of the junction is discordant with germline, which a read error may explain. The gene calls are TRBV2 and TRBJ1-5, with D possibly being TRBD1 (6 bases). This CDR3 contains 19 residues. Per germline, CDR1 SNHLY and CDR2 FYNNEI. This CDR3 is CACSFSVRLQGSIGQPQHF. The CDR3, as DNA: TGTGCCTGCAGTTTTAGTGTAAGGCTCCAGGGGAGTATCGGTCAGCCCCAGCATTTT.

This clonotype was recorded many times. The V gene is TRBV27, the J gene TRBJ1-5; unclear D gene. The CDR3 has 13 amino acids. V was cut by 5 bases and J by 2 bases, with 7 bases left in between. In germline, CDR1 is MNHEY, CDR2 SMNVEV (reference sequence). CDR3 in DNA: TGTGCCAGCAGTACCGAAGGCAATCAGCCCCAGCATTTT. Protein sequence: CASSTEGNQPQHF.

This clonotype was counted ten times or more. The V call is TRBV6-5, the J call TRBJ1-2, with 11 bases fitting TRBD1. V dropped 6 bases and J dropped 9; count of bases not matched to a gene: 15. The germline V gene encodes CDR1 MNHEY and CDR2 SVGAGI. This CDR3 is 16 amino acids long. CDR3 sequence reads: CASRRGGQGAGYRYTF. The CDR3 DNA sequence: TGTGCCAGCAGACGAGGAGGACAGGGGGCAGGGTATCGCTACACCTTC.

This clonotype has at least ten counts. This sequence joins TRBV10-3 and TRBJ2-3, with 10 bases fitting TRBD2. The germline CDR1 and CDR2 sequences are ENHRY and SYGVKD. The CDR3 has 15 residues. The V gene end was trimmed by 3 bases and the J gene end by 2 bases; junction bases not matched to a gene: 2. The CDR3 is CAISDSGRNTDTQYF. In DNA, the CDR3 is TGTGCCATCAGTGATAGCGGGAGGAACACAGATACGCAGTATTTT.

This clonotype showed up many times. The rearrangement links TRBV20-1 to TRBJ2-7; tentatively, D is TRBD1 (5 bases). V gave up 5 bases and J gave up 4 bases, with 18 bases separating them. CDR3 size: 14 residues. Germline CDR1 reads DFQATT; CDR2 reads SNEGSKA (reference sequence). The CDR3: CSAPYQGLGYEQYF. DNA for the CDR3: TGCAGTGCTCCCTACCAGGGATTAGGGTACGAGCAGTACTTC.

This clonotype was detected many times. This chain uses TRBV9 with TRBJ1-5; weak D call: TRBD1 (6 bases). Trimming shortened V by 3 bases and J by 5 bases, and 9 bases separated the two germline ends. In germline, CDR1 is SGDLS, CDR2 YYNGEE. The CDR3 sequence is 13 residues long. The CDR3 sequence is CASSDTGYQPQHF. CDR3 nucleotide sequence: TGTGCCAGCAGCGATACAGGGTATCAGCCCCAGCATTTT.

Ten or more counts support this clonotype. The J gene is TRBJ2-2, the V gene TRBV27; no clear D gene. This CDR3 contains 15 residues. V gave up 6 bases and J gave up 3 bases, with 14 bases separating them. Germline V gives CDR1 MNHEY, CDR2 SMNVEV (reference sequence). As DNA, the CDR3 is TGTGCCAGCAGCCATGGGTCCGGTCACACCGGGGAGCTGTTTTTT. Translation gives CASSHGSGHTGELFF.

Many counts were recorded for this clonotype. This chain joins TRBV15 and TRBJ1-2; D gene uncertain. Trimming stripped 1 base from V and 0 bases from J, with 9 bases between. Looked up from germline, CDR1 is LNHNV and CDR2 is YYDKDF (reference sequence). This CDR3 spans 15 amino acids. CDR3 residues: CATSRGSRSNYGYTF. The CDR3, as DNA: TGTGCCACCAGCAGAGGTTCGCGGTCTAACTATGGCTACACCTTC.

This clonotype was counted many times. This chain joins TRBV29-1 and TRBJ2-7; 8 bases are shared with TRBD2. Germline V lookup: CDR1 SQVTM, CDR2 ANQGSEA. With 3 bases clipped from V and 4 bases from J, the junction kept 11 bases outside the gene matches. CDR3 size: 15 residues. In nucleotides, the CDR3 is TGCAGCGTTGATTGGCTAGCGGGCGAAAAGTACGAGCAGTACTTC. Protein product: CSVDWLAGEKYEQYF.

Ten or more counts support this clonotype. The rearrangement links TRBV6-2 or TRBV6-3 to TRBJ2-1; D unresolved. The V end was cut by 7 bases, the J end by 8 bases, with 12 bases between. This CDR3 spans 12 amino acids. CDR1 and CDR2 from the germline V gene are MNHEY and SVGEGT. In nucleotides, the CDR3 is TGTGCCAGCACCTATTCCCCCCATGAGCAGTTCTTC. Amino acids: CASTYSPHEQFF.